This T cell receptor (beta chain) was retrieved from a study of shared clonotypes between healthy human individuals (dated by TCRdb to about 2020). About the study as a whole: The cohort included three men and a couple of women between 18 and 49 years of age. For each donor, three plates each were used for CD4 naive and CD4 memory, two plates were used for CD8 naive, and one plate was used for CD8 memory. The study deeply sequenced blood TCR repertoires of about five healthy adults to estimate repertoire size and the extent of clonotype sharing between individuals. To increase sequencing depth and limit assay-specific biases, TCR repertoire library preparation and sequencing were carried out by different laboratories using diverse techniques. Between about 0.85 and 9.5 billion PBMCs per donor were obtained by leukapheresis. Points the paper makes about the study in general: When a handful of donors were compared, the shared fraction of clonotypes was around 5% for naive CD4, around 4% for naive CD8, 2.3% for memory CD4, and roughly 0.4% for memory CD8. Even with the large sequencing depth, rarefaction of the sorted-subset datasets indicated that sequencing was incomplete. The small number of donors limited the genetic and exposure-history diversity represented. Estimated clonotype richness was generally larger for naive than for memory subsets. Based on pairwise subsampling, the degree of clonotype sharing among donors was expected to be affected by sequencing depth. Sampling was restricted to blood, and TCR repertoires in tissues likely differ from the TCR repertoires found in blood. Higher generation probabilities were observed for clonotypes shared by all four sorted-subset donors than for non-shared clonotypes.

Using the deep immunoSEQ assay, multiplex PCR amplified TCR CDR3 regions from genomic DNA. For each cell subset, the extracted genomic DNA was distributed evenly across all wells of several immunoSEQ 96-well plates, and each plate served as one replicate. Each replicate PCR for sorted subsets received about 220 ng genomic DNA, equal to about 30,000 T cell genomes. Purified libraries were quantified with a Qubit 3.0 fluorometer, sized on a Bioanalyzer 2100, and re-quantified with the KAPA Library Quantification kit. Each immunoSEQ 96-well plate was sequenced on its own single-read 150-cycle Illumina NextSeq 550 flow cell. The original methods were these. The immunoSEQ output contained only junctional sequences without quality scores, so filtering could not match that applied to full-length reads. Sequences were annotated with PyIR, a Python wrapper for IgBLAST v1.9, using IMGT germline references to assign V/J genes and CDR3. Reads were filtered out if the reads had weak V/J assignments (E-value above 1e-6), no CDR3, stop codons, out-of-frame junctions, or ambiguous translated residues. V3J clonotypes were defined by identical inferred V gene, J gene, and CDR3 amino acid sequence. Percentage overlap between repertoires was computed as shared unique clonotypes divided by the size of the smaller repertoire. Repertoire richness was assessed with RTK rarefaction, the Chao1 estimator, and Recon v2.1 estimates of unobserved clonotypes. For all TCRbeta clonotypes obtained by the gDNA method from a few donors, generation probabilities were computed with OLGA. Drawn from immuneACCESS, this table holds only the in-frame rearrangements with V and J called that TCRdb kept. Clones are partly lost; checked studies trace under half to an unresolved V gene and leave the rest unexplained. That table furnishes V, J and clone size, whereas the DNA furnished D and trimming. The sample yields about 2.1 million clones; around 95% were counted once. The ten largest clones take up around 1.7% of the sample.

CD8 naive samples were obtained by positive selection for CCR7 among CD45RO-negative cells, yielding a CD45RA+CCR7+ population from which TemRA cells were excluded. The donors were healthy, HIV-negative adults who had no recently reported acute infections or vaccinations. Only Caucasian adults living in Nashville, Tennessee, USA were represented among the donors. After blood collection by leukapheresis, PBMCs were isolated using Ficoll-Histopaque density gradient centrifugation and then cryopreserved in the vapor phase of liquid nitrogen. Purity and quantity of every magnetically sorted T cell population were checked by analytical flow cytometry. Each sorted fraction had its genomic DNA isolated and then quantified by UV absorbance on a Nanodrop 2000c. About this clone itself: The antigen it binds to is not known. No much larger clone is present one base from it, and per-base qualities are unavailable.

The sequenced sample was naive CD8+ T cells from PBMCs. This specimen's cell subset or site label, per the study, means: CD45RA+CCR7+. The source is a man between 18 and 35 years old in good health. Some clones in this sample may be carry-over from other donors' samples.

The DNA sequence is as follows: TGTGCCAGCAGCCATACCGAGGGGGATGATATTGTGGGCTACACCTTC. It specifies CASSHTEGDDIVGYTF. The chain was built from TRBV4-2 and TRBJ1-2; the D segment could be TRBD1, given 6 matching bases. The germline V gene encodes CDR1 LGHNA and CDR2 YNFKEQ. From the cysteine through the phenylalanine, the CDR3 covers 16 amino acids. The only DNA kept is the CDR3, 48 bases in frame from the first base. A distance of 22 bases separates the germline ends of V and J, which lose 3 bases and 8 bases respectively.